Listed below are T cell receptor beta chains from one sample, sequenced in a study of T cell responses to AZD1222 COVID-19 vaccine. Libraries were prepared by immunoSEQ multiplex PCR; TCRdb keeps only in-frame clonotypes and omits some of them. The data contain more than 95,000 clones, 93% of them singletons. Sequences were derived from peripheral blood, sampled on day 0 of AZD1222 vaccination. These receptors were obtained from an adult in good health. Each CDR3 is given without its conserved first and last residue.

v_call	cdr3_aa
TRBV19	ASSRGSAGNQPQH
TRBV9	ASSVGVAGAYNEQF
TRBV7-2	ASSRGGDGNYGYT
TRBV6-5	ASSYRQGYGYT
TRBV3-1/TRBV3-2	ASSRGQGAIDTQY
TRBV7-2	ASNINRVGNSPLH
TRBV10-3	AISGAASGLTDTQY
TRBV6-2/TRBV6-3	ASSYVQEAQPQH
TRBV6-5	ASSYLSSGRSKQF
TRBV6-5	ASRGEGAYNEQF
TRBV5-5	ASSLAGEPQH
TRBV19	ASSISVPSYEQY
TRBV7-2	ASSSYRASEQY
TRBV30	AWSVTGGETQY
TRBV12-3/TRBV12-4	ASSLDGNTIY
TRBV3-1/TRBV3-2	ASSQETVDTQY
TRBV21-1	ASSKEEPDGDTQY
TRBV28	ASSFRAWTAKKLF
TRBV30	AWTPGREQF
TRBV6-5	ASSRDRGGEAF
TRBV7-3	ASSLTLAGRDNEQF
TRBV5-1	ASGYGGRYDEQY
TRBV2	ASSSQGNNQPQH
TRBV2	ASTLLGVTYNSPLH
TRBV7-3	ASSSTRDTSLF
TRBV6-5	VSRTSGGAEQF
TRBV5-1	ASSLALLQETQY
TRBV7-2	ASSLAGQGYEQY